Sequencing of this TCR beta chain was carried out in a study of cytomegalovirus exposure and HLA in healthy donors. Both 60 Vbeta primers and 13 Jbeta primers went into the PCR. Repertoires were generated with immunoSEQ multiplex PCR, while TCRdb's copy carries only in-frame clones and drops some. The sample holds about 160,000 clones, about 68% seen once. Broader study findings: Earlier analysis looked at TCR beta V segments, and most were productive about 90% or about 30% of the time. Several V segments, TRBV6-2 and TRBV6-3 among them, could not be told apart and were dropped.

With V trimmed by 6 bases and J by 5 bases, 9 bases remained unmatched. CDR1 is LNHDA, CDR2 SQIVND, per germline (reference sequence). The length of the CDR3 is 15 residues. In regard to this clone: Its target is not known.

Material: PBMCs. This clonotype originated in a female donor in good health and CMV-seronegative. The chain employs TRBV19 and TRBJ1-5; 8 bases match TRBD1. Written as DNA, the CDR3 is TGTGCCAGTAGGGCCAAGACAGGGGAGTATCAGCCCCAGCATTTT. This translates into CASRAKTGEYQPQHF. The full variable domain, its missing parts supplied by reference TRBV19 and TRBJ1-5, is DGGITQSPKYLFRKEGQNVTLSCEQNLNHDAMYWYRQDPGQGLRLIYYSQIVNDFQKGDIAEGYSVSREKKESFPLTVTSAQKNPTAFYLCASRAKTGEYQPQHFGDGTRLSIL.